Listed below are T cell receptor beta chains from one sample, sequenced in a study of regulatory T cells in long-lasting Graves disease. MiXCR was run by TCRdb on the multiplex PCR reads, yielding one entry per CDR3 protein. The table includes approximately 300,000 distinct CDR3 sequences, over 15% detected once. The specimen comprised peripheral blood mononuclear cells (PBMCs), sampled at new diagnosis, from a patient treated with antithyroid drugs. These receptors were obtained from a female donor with Graves disease. CDR3s include the opening cysteine and the closing phenylalanine or tryptophan. D genes are given only for firm matches. The size entry is marked missing in some rows and otherwise reads once, few, many or a size class.

j_call cdr3_length clone_size d_call v_call cdr3_aa cdr3_nt
TRBJ2-2 15 . . TRBV27 CASSFPGLPTGELFF TGTGCCAGCAGTTTTCCAGGGCTCCCCACCGGGGAGCTGTTTTTT
TRBJ2-7 17 many . TRBV10-2 CASSEGSPETLSYEQYF TGCGCCAGCAGCGAAGGAAGCCCAGAAACGCTCTCCTACGAGCAGTACTTC
TRBJ2-5 16 many . TRBV29-1 CSVEWLRGAFQETQYF TGCAGCGTTGAGTGGCTTCGGGGGGCCTTTCAAGAGACCCAGTACTTC
TRBJ1-1 15 many TRBD1 TRBV19 CASSTRQGLNTEAFF TGTGCCAGTAGTACCCGACAGGGCCTGAACACTGAAGCTTTCTTT
TRBJ2-6 15 many TRBD1 TRBV29-1 CSARTGNSGANVLTF TGCAGCGCGCGGACAGGGAATTCCGGGGCCAACGTCCTGACTTTC
TRBJ2-3 13 many . TRBV19 CASSALTRGTQYF TGTGCCAGTAGCGCCTTGACCAGGGGAACGCAGTATTTT
TRBJ2-7 15 . . TRBV20-1 CSARDEGLWSYEQYF TGCAGTGCTAGAGATGAGGGATTATGGTCCTACGAGCAGTACTTC
TRBJ1-1 15 . . TRBV4-1 CASSPWPGGRGEAFF TGCGCCAGCAGCCCCTGGCCGGGGGGCAGGGGTGAAGCTTTCTTT
TRBJ2-4 14 many . TRBV7-9 CASSVPEGKNIQYF TGTGCCAGCAGCGTCCCCGAGGGCAAAAACATTCAGTACTTC
TRBJ1-5 14 many . TRBV20-1 CSAISASLYQPQHF TGCAGTGCTATAAGTGCTTCCTTATATCAGCCCCAGCATTTT
TRBJ1-4 15 many TRBD1 TRBV6-1 CASSAGQGTIEKLFF TGTGCCAGCAGTGCGGGACAGGGTACTATTGAAAAACTGTTTTTT
TRBJ2-5 15 many TRBD1 TRBV6-1 CASRFAGTGGETQYF TGTGCCAGCAGGTTCGCCGGGACAGGAGGGGAGACCCAGTACTTC
TRBJ2-1 16 many . TRBV7-2 CASRTLAGFSYNEQFF TGTGCCAGCAGAACCTTGGCGGGGTTCTCCTACAATGAGCAGTTCTTC
TRBJ2-5 13 . . TRBV19 CASRLVTEETQYF TGTGCCAGTAGATTAGTAACAGAAGAGACCCAGTACTTC
TRBJ2-7 15 . TRBD2 TRBV2 CASSEAGLAAYEQYF TGTGCCAGCAGTGAAGCGGGACTAGCCGCGTACGAGCAGTACTTC
TRBJ2-2 17 many TRBD2 TRBV2 CASSDESAGGPVGELFF TGTGCCAGCAGTGATGAGTCGGCGGGAGGGCCTGTGGGGGAGCTGTTTTTT
TRBJ1-4 12 many . TRBV7-6 CASALTNEKLFF TGTGCCAGCGCCCTAACTAATGAAAAACTGTTTTTT
TRBJ2-3 14 many . TRBV12-3/TRBV12-4 CASSFSHATDTQYF TGTGCCAGCAGTTTTAGTCATGCGACAGATACGCAGTATTTT
TRBJ1-1 13 many . TRBV7-8 CASSQSRNTEAFF TGTGCCAGCAGCCAGAGCCGGAACACTGAAGCTTTCTTT
TRBJ2-7 12 few . TRBV12-5 CASGSGGGEQYF TGTGCTAGTGGTTCAGGGGGGGGGGAGCAGTACTTC
TRBJ2-5 17 many TRBD1 TRBV10-2 CASSGAHRGFAQETQYF TGCGCCAGCAGTGGGGCCCACAGGGGTTTCGCCCAAGAGACCCAGTACTTC
TRBJ2-7 15 many . TRBV11-2 CASSLEGGPGYEQYF TGTGCCAGCAGCTTAGAAGGGGGACCAGGCTACGAGCAGTACTTC
TRBJ2-7 13 many . TRBV28 CASSPGPRYEQYF TGTGCCAGCAGTCCGGGACCGCGCTACGAGCAGTACTTC
TRBJ2-7 17 many . TRBV24-1 CATSDNSRGGSLYEQYF TGTGCCACCAGTGATAACTCCAGAGGTGGGTCCCTTTACGAGCAGTACTTC
TRBJ2-5 14 . . TRBV9 CASSVVGSSKAQYF TGTGCCAGCAGCGTAGTCGGCTCTTCGAAGGCCCAGTACTTC
TRBJ1-2 14 many . TRBV30 CAWSVRQGRYGYTF TGTGCCTGGAGTGTACGGCAGGGCCGCTATGGCTACACCTTC
TRBJ1-1 17 . . TRBV19 CASSHEPPSDANTEAFF TGTGCCAGTAGTCACGAACCCCCCTCGGATGCGAACACTGAAGCTTTCTTT
TRBJ2-7 20 many . TRBV19 CASSVGTLQPLAIHSYEQYF TGTGCCAGTAGTGTGGGCACCTTGCAACCCTTAGCAATCCACTCCTACGAGCAGTACTTC
TRBJ2-2 16 few TRBD1 TRBV30 CAWQTRDRVITGELFF TGTGCCTGGCAAACCCGGGACAGGGTAATCACCGGGGAGCTGTTTTTT
TRBJ2-7 15 . TRBD1 TRBV5-8 CASSPGTGAIYEQYF TGTGCCAGCAGCCCAGGGACAGGGGCGATTTACGAGCAGTACTTC
TRBJ2-5 14 . . TRBV2 CASRETGSGETQYF TGTGCCAGCAGGGAGACAGGTTCGGGCGAGACCCAGTACTTC
TRBJ2-1 16 many . TRBV28 CASSLRDGSSYNEQFF TGTGCCAGCAGTTTACGGGACGGGAGCTCCTACAATGAGCAGTTCTTC
TRBJ2-3 16 many . TRBV12-3/TRBV12-4 CASSDHREVSPDTQYF TGTGCCAGCAGTGATCACAGGGAAGTAAGCCCAGATACGCAGTATTTT
TRBJ2-5 16 many TRBD2 TRBV24-1 CATSDPLSGRVETQYF TGTGCCACCAGTGATCCACTTAGCGGGAGGGTAGAGACCCAGTACTTC
TRBJ2-4 15 many . TRBV27 CASSWGQTAKNIQYF TGTGCCAGCAGTTGGGGGCAGACAGCCAAAAACATTCAGTACTTC
TRBJ2-7 14 few . TRBV19 CASSLGTISYEQYF TGTGCCAGCAGCTTAGGGACCATCTCCTACGAGCAGTACTTC
TRBJ1-3 15 many . TRBV19 CATVDLGVPGNTIYF TGTGCCACCGTAGACCTGGGTGTCCCTGGAAACACCATATATTTT
TRBJ2-3 14 many . TRBV6-1 CASSSEFSTDTQYF TGTGCCAGCAGCTCAGAGTTTAGCACAGATACGCAGTATTTT
TRBJ1-2 14 . . TRBV6-5 CASSSNAFPDVYTF TGTGCCAGCAGTTCCAACGCCTTTCCAGATGTCTACACCTTC